Reported below is one T cell receptor (beta chain). Its antigen is unknown. No qualities accompany the bases; no much larger clone lies one base away. The CDR3, from cysteine to phenylalanine, totals 13 residues. CDR3 DNA is the only sequence kept; it has 39 bases, read in frame from the first base. CDR1 and CDR2 were assigned from the germline V gene as LGHNA and YNFKEQ. Deletion took 1 base off V and 5 bases off J, with a span of 9 bases between the germline ends. One collaborating source in Seattle enrolled patients while the patients were actively infected and followed the patients over time throughout the course of disease. Each collaborating institution followed its own protocols to collect whole blood in K2EDTA tubes. For TCRbeta analysis, collaborators shipped samples as frozen whole blood, isolated PBMCs, or DNA extracted from either of those sample types. This sample is drawn from a study of blood T cell repertoires in COVID-19 (dated by TCRdb to the early 2020s). Concerning the study at large: Collaborator samples came from the United States, Italy and Spain and covered acute and convalescent phases of COVID-19. The material from the prospective study consisted of cDNA or gDNA derived from T cells, B-cell-depleted T cells, or PBMCs. Subjects who had been exposed to COVID-19, were actively infected with it, or had recovered from it provided the deeply sampled blood TCRbeta repertoires that made up the dataset. The repertoires were made available in a free public database intended to serve as a resource for research on the immune response to SARS-CoV-2. The samples were drawn from two sources: the first 160 participants of the ongoing ImmuneRACE study, and 1,000 to 1,500 subjects contributed by 6 global collaborators. Nearly every sample came with metadata listing a de-identified subject ID, COVID-19 status, age in years and sex. Where HLA class I and class II types were available, the types were taken from metadata supplied by the sample provider, not from assay-based typing.

Here is what the overall study found, with its caveats: Clinical and demographic metadata were provided uncurated, with the amount varying by source and participant.

TCRbeta CDR3 regions were amplified from genomic DNA using the immunoSEQ Assay, a bias-controlled multiplex PCR. As for the original processing: The number of nucleated cells in each sample was estimated from the amplification of reference gene primers within the assay. To quantify the absolute abundance of each unique TCRbeta CDR3 rearrangement, sequence reads were collapsed and filtered. For each sample, productive Simpson clonality was calculated as the square root of Simpson's diversity index across productive rearrangements. TCRdb's version of the immuneACCESS table is confined to in-frame rearrangements and falls short of the full clone set. An unresolved V gene accounts for under half of the shortfall where checked; the remainder is of unknown origin. V, J and clone size reflect that table, while D and trimming were determined from the DNA. The sample table lists some 180,000 clones, approximately 80% of them with a count of one. The top ten clonotypes cover around 12% of the sample.

The chain is assembled from TRBV4-2 and TRBJ2-7, with a tentative D gene TRBD1 over 5 matching bases. This clonotype was obtained from a woman older than 75 with COVID-19, enrolled during active disease. Sequencing used peripheral blood. The CDR3 reads CASSQGPGNEQYF. DNA sequence: TGTGCCAGCAGCCAAGGCCCAGGGAACGAGCAGTACTTC.